This T cell receptor beta chain was captured by sequencing in a study of blood T cell repertoires in COVID-19. Data came from immunoSEQ multiplex PCR; TCRdb stores just in-frame clones and leaves some out. Among 35,000 to 45,000 clones listed, over 75% were seen once. The source material was peripheral blood. The TCR originated in a human donor in a cohort sampled during active COVID-19.

In DNA form, the CDR3 reads TGTGCCAGCAGTCCGCCAAACCCACCAGCGGGAGAGCTGTTTTTT. This gives the protein CASSPPNPPAGELFF. The chain recombines TRBV6-5 with TRBJ2-2, with 7 positions matching TRBD2. Germline V gives CDR1 MNHEY, CDR2 SVGAGI. This CDR3 spans 15 amino acids. Trimming cost V 5 bases and J 11 bases; bases outside gene matches: 14.